The clone carrying this TCR beta chain has ten or more counts. The antigen is not known. This sample was taken from a study of T-cell memory formation after mild COVID-19. Points from the study as a whole: In second-wave clones peaking day 37, SARS-CoV-2 specificity remained unconfirmed. Clones contracting over day 15 to 85 were CD4/CD8 balanced, with later expanders leaning CD4+. The pre-infection memory compartment contained some responding clones, suggesting cross-reactive memory joined.

Using constant-segment primers, 5'RACE produced TCR alpha and TCR beta cDNA libraries carrying sample barcodes and UMIs. Each CDR3 protein is one row after TCRdb ran MiXCR on the 5' RACE reads. The repertoire holds about 280,000 distinct CDR3 sequences, with 8% to 9% as singletons. Germline V gene sequence: CDR1 MNHEY, CDR2 SVGEGT. The CDR3 is made up of 15 amino acids. V was pared by 2 bases and J by 4 bases, with 2 bases of the junction left unmatched. The chain is built from TRBV6-2 or TRBV6-3 and TRBJ2-1; 10 positions match TRBD2. The receptor comes from a man aged 18 to 30 who had mild COVID-19 (a few samples of this study predate the infection). Cell type and time point are not known. Sequencing was carried out using PBMCs or a T cell subset sorted from them (not recorded which). CDR3 coding DNA: TGTGCCAGCAGTTACGGACTAGCGGTTTACAATGAGCAGTTCTTC. It yields the protein CASSYGLAVYNEQFF.